Given below is one T cell receptor beta chain in context. Clones were sequenced by immunoSEQ multiplex PCR, and TCRdb holds only the in-frame ones, with some missing. This sample has fewer than 85,000 clones, with over 60% found just once. This sample stems from a study of blood T cell repertoires in COVID-19. Germline-derived CDR1 and CDR2 are WNHNN and SYGVQD (reference sequence). Trimming cost V 3 bases and J 4 bases, with 9 bases left between them. The CDR3 consists of 13 residues. The TCR originated in a woman of 80 years or more with active or convalescent COVID-19. The sequencing input was peripheral blood. The chain joins TRBV10-1 to TRBJ1-2, with a tentative D call TRBD1 (6 bases). The CDR3: CASSEKQGYGYTF. CDR3 nucleotide sequence: TGCGCCAGCAGTGAAAAACAGGGCTATGGCTACACCTTC.